This T cell receptor beta chain comes out of a study of regulatory T cells in long-lasting Graves disease. Trimming took off 1 base at V and 6 bases at J, with 10 bases between the two ends. Germline values: CDR1 DFQATT, CDR2 SNEGSKA (reference sequence). The CDR3 contains 12 residues. The time point was: newly diagnosed GD, antithyroid drugs for less than 3 months. Extracted RNA from PBMCs served as the source of the TCR library. This clonotype has a handful of counts. Building the TCR beta libraries relied on iRepertoire HTBI primers, and CDR3 regions underwent Arm-PCR. Each CDR3 protein gets one entry after TCRdb re-called the multiplex PCR reads with MiXCR. The sample includes around 500,000 distinct CDR3 sequences, around 16% seen only once; the top ten take roughly 25%. The same sample was also studied in work on T cells in Graves' hyperthyroidism and ophthalmopathy.

This sample comprised peripheral blood mononuclear cells (PBMCs), obtained at new diagnosis, from a patient treated with antithyroid drugs. The V and J genes are TRBV20-1 and TRBJ2-7; D is uncertain. The receptor was isolated from a woman aged 40 to 65 with Graves disease. The CDR3 protein is CSARGADGEQYF. The CDR3 bases are TGCAGTGCTAGAGGCGCAGACGGCGAGCAGTACTTC.